This record looks at one T cell receptor (beta chain) sequence and its context. The antigen it recognizes is unknown. No base qualities exist here, and no much larger clone lies one base off it. Before undergoing thyroid surgery, none of the patients had been given any kind of treatment. Using T-cell receptor beta sequencing, the study looked back at clinical samples from patients collected from about 2011 to 2018. This record comes from a study of metastatic and nonmetastatic thyroid tumors (dated by TCRdb to 2019 to 2021). Some background on the complete study: Repertoires from peripheral blood and from tumor or nodule tissue samples of malignant and benign thyroid patients were compared. What the work shows at the level of the full study, not this receptor alone: In both blood and tumor samples, TCR beta diversity was reported to be significantly higher in malignant tumors than in benign nodules.

For this chain, trimming is 3 bases at the V end and 2 bases at the J end, and the number of junction bases without a gene match is 7. CDR1 SGHTA and CDR2 FQGTGA are derived from the germline V gene. The CDR3 contains 17 residues, cysteine and phenylalanine counted. The kept DNA is CDR3 alone, 51 bases in frame from the first base. The library was made by PCR. The data were produced on an Illumina HiSeq 4000. High-throughput sequencing was used to profile the TCR beta-chain CDR3 region of each patient. Concerning the study's data processing: Drawing on CDR3 differences between clinicopathological groups, the researchers built a classifier meant to tell apart patients with distant-metastatic papillary thyroid cancer. The Shannon index was used to assess repertoire diversity, and the Morisita-Horn index was used to assess tumor-blood repertoire similarity. Starting from the raw public reads, TCRdb applied fastp trimming at Q25, assembled clones with MiXCR and retained in-frame beta chains. TCRdb's processing, not the study's, gives the V and J calls here. The sample table holds over 12,000 clones, of which 20% to 25% were seen once. The ten largest clones add up to about 8.3% of the sample.

The receptor chain draws on TRBV7-3 and TRBJ2-6; 7 bases in the middle match TRBD2. This TCR was recovered from a female donor with papillary thyroid cancer or a benign thyroid nodule (not recorded which). Some clones in this sample may be carry-over from other donors' samples. Sequencing input: tumor tissue. The DNA sequence reads TGTGCCAGCAGCTTTGGAGGGAGGGCTCCTGGGGCCAACGTCCTGACTTTC. Its amino acids are CASSFGGRAPGANVLTF. Beyond the CDR3, the reference TRBV7-3 and TRBJ2-6 genes provide the residues; the full variable domain reads: GAGVSQTPSNKVTEKGKYVELRCDPISGHTALYWYRQSLGQGPEFLIYFQGTGAADDSGLPNDRFFAVRPEGSVSTLKIQRTERGDSAVYLCASSFGGRAPGANVLTFGAGSRLTVL.